This TCR beta chain was sequenced during a study of T cells after posttransplantation cyclophosphamide. Study observations and caveats: TRB clonality was highly associated with recipient CMV seropositivity and reactivation. Later blood repertoires were often dominated by clones from the donor CD8+ memory compartment. Skin or GI-infiltrating T cells shared few TRB sequences with blood.

This clone has ten or more counts. Its antigen remains unknown. Germline values: CDR1 MNHNS, CDR2 SASEGT. The CDR3 is 15 residues long. V lost 7 bases, J lost 4 bases, and 8 bases stayed unmatched. Data came from immunoSEQ multiplex PCR; TCRdb stores just in-frame clones and leaves some out. This sample includes around 28,000 clones with no singletons; its ten biggest clones take up about 2.5%. This TCR came from a woman between 55 and 75 years old in good health, CMV-negative, and a related stem cell transplant donor. The sample comprised PBMCs. The chain has TRBV6-1 and TRBJ1-5; 9 bases fit TRBD1. This chain's CDR3 is CASTLGGQGNQPQHF. For the CDR3, the DNA is TGTGCCAGCACCTTGGGGGGACAGGGAAATCAGCCCCAGCATTTT.